A single sample is the source of the 28 T cell receptor beta chains below, sequenced in a study of cytomegalovirus exposure and HLA in healthy donors. PCR was performed using 60 Vbeta and 13 Jbeta primers. The repertoire was sequenced with immunoSEQ multiplex PCR; TCRdb's copy has only in-frame clones and lacks some. The sample includes under 150,000 clones, around 78% seen only once; the top ten take 5% to 8%. Sequenced: PBMCs. These receptors originate from a woman in her 40s in good health and CMV-seropositive.

This sequence joins TRBV29-1 and TRBJ1-4; 8 bases align to TRBD1. The CDR3 loop spans 14 amino acids. The V and J ends lost 6 bases and 2 bases, in that order; junction bases with no gene match: 5. CDR1 is SQVTM, CDR2 ANQGSEA, per germline. Here the CDR3 reads CSVGQGTTNEKLFF. The CDR3 coding sequence is TGCAGCGTAGGACAGGGCACGACTAATGAAAAACTGTTTTTT.

V is TRBV5-4 and J is TRBJ2-7; 7 bases map to TRBD2. Germline assignment: CDR1 SGHNT and CDR2 YYREEE (reference sequence). CDR3 length: 13 residues. J lost 2 bases, V lost 5 bases, and 4 bases had no gene match. The CDR3, as DNA: TGTGCCAGCAGTTCCGGGACTACCTACGAGCAGTACTTC. Protein sequence: CASSSGTTYEQYF.

The V call is TRBV5-6, the J call TRBJ2-3, with D unresolved. This CDR3 has 11 amino acids. Germline loops: CDR1 SGHDT, CDR2 YYEEEE. Between the trimmed V and J ends, which lost 6 bases and 5 bases, there was a span of 7 bases. The CDR3 DNA reads TGTGCCAGCACCCTAGGAGATACGCAGTATTTT. Protein: CASTLGDTQYF.

The genes are TRBV28 and TRBJ1-5, with a possible D match to TRBD1 (5 bases). Deletions cut 1 base from V and 7 bases from J, with 11 bases between. This CDR3 has 14 residues. The germline V gene encodes CDR1 MDHEN and CDR2 SYDVKM. The CDR3 DNA reads TGTGCCAGCAGTTTATCGGGGAGGGGACAGCCCCAGCATTTT. The encoded protein is CASSLSGRGQPQHF.

This clone was counted once. V is TRBV11-3 and J is TRBJ2-1, with 8 positions matching TRBD2. J was trimmed by 5 bases and V by 5 bases; bases with no gene match: 14. The V gene's germline CDR1 is SGHNT and CDR2 YENEEA. CDR3 length equals 17 residues. The CDR3 DNA sequence: TGTGCCAGCAGCCCGGGAACTAGACTAGCGATCAACAATGAGCAGTTCTTC. It yields the protein CASSPGTRLAINNEQFF.

CDR3 nucleotide sequence: TGTGCCAGCAGTCAAGCGCGGGACAGGGGAAACACCATATATTTT. Amino acids: CASSQARDRGNTIYF. The gene calls are TRBV6-6 and TRBJ1-3; 8 bases are a match to TRBD1. This CDR3 contains 15 residues. CDR1 MNHNY and CDR2 SVGAGI come from the germline V gene (reference sequence). Unmatched junction bases numbered 7, after V lost 5 bases and J lost 4 bases.

V gene TRBV7-9 combines with J gene TRBJ1-2; 7 bases are shared with TRBD1. Germline-derived CDR1 and CDR2 are SEHNR and FQNEAQ (reference sequence). This CDR3 contains 13 residues. Unmatched junction bases numbered 11, after V lost 8 bases and J lost 8 bases. The CDR3 DNA follows: TGTGCCAGCGCTGACAGGGCGGCGAACGGCTACACCTTC. This gives the protein CASADRAANGYTF.

The chain recombines TRBV9 with TRBJ2-5; D possibly corresponds to TRBD2 (6 bases). Trimming stripped 0 bases from V and 7 bases from J, with 7 bases between. This CDR3 contains 12 residues. Germline CDR1 reads SGDLS; CDR2 reads YYNGEE. CDR3 coding DNA: TGTGCCAGCAGCGTAGACGGGGGGACCCAGTACTTC. Translation: CASSVDGGTQYF.

This clone was recorded a few times. The chain is built from TRBV5-1 and TRBJ2-2; tentative D call: TRBD1 (6 bases). Germline V gene lookup returns CDR1 SGHRS and CDR2 YFSETQ. V was trimmed by 0 bases and J by 6 bases, leaving 18 bases between them. There are 17 residues in the CDR3. In DNA form, the CDR3 reads TGCGCCAGCAGCTTGGGGACAGATCTCTGGAATCCCGGGGAGCTGTTTTTT. Its protein is CASSLGTDLWNPGELFF.

This clone was seen only once. V is TRBV7-9 and J is TRBJ2-1; 7 bases agree with TRBD2. The CDR3 runs to 12 residues. Germline CDR1 SEHNR, CDR2 FQNEAQ (reference sequence). The V gene end was trimmed by 3 bases and the J gene end by 7 bases; junction bases not matched to a gene: 0. For the CDR3, the DNA is TGTGCCAGCAGCTTTAGCGGGAATGAGCAGTTCTTC. Translating it yields CASSFSGNEQFF.

The chain joins TRBV14 to TRBJ2-1; no reliable D call. This CDR3 spans 16 amino acids. Germline lookup yields CDR1 SGHDN and CDR2 FVKESK. V lost 1 base and J lost 1, with 11 bases in between. The CDR3 DNA follows: TGTGCCAGCAGCCAAGGTGGGTGGGCATCCTACAATGAGCAGTTCTTC. Translated: CASSQGGWASYNEQFF.

The chain's CDR3 is CASSERGQYNEQFF. CDR3 DNA sequence: TGTGCCAGCAGTGAAAGAGGGCAGTACAATGAGCAGTTCTTC. The chain recombines TRBV6-1 with TRBJ2-1, with a possible D match to TRBD2 (5 bases). With 2 bases removed from V and 4 bases from J, the gap between germline ends came to 9 bases. Germline CDR1 and CDR2: MNHNS and SASEGT. The CDR3 is 14 amino acids.

In DNA, the CDR3 is TGTGCCAGTAGAAGAGCGGGAACCACAGATACGCAGTATTTT. It codes for CASRRAGTTDTQYF. J is TRBJ2-3 and V is TRBV28, with 7 nucleotides matching TRBD2. V dropped 9 bases and J dropped 2; count of bases not matched to a gene: 8. The CDR3 is 14 amino acids. CDR1 MDHEN and CDR2 SYDVKM come from the germline V gene.

This sequence joins TRBV7-2 and TRBJ2-4; weak D call: TRBD2 (5 bases). V lost 5 bases to trimming and J lost 8 bases, with 19 bases between them. The CDR3 is 15 residues long. Looked up from germline, CDR1 is SGHTA and CDR2 is FQGNSA. The CDR3 loop is CASSPRATGKHIQYF. CDR3 sequence (DNA): TGTGCCAGCAGCCCCCGGGCCACCGGGAAGCACATTCAGTACTTC.

The V call is TRBV21-1, the J call TRBJ2-3; the table's D call of TRBD2 was not tested on the DNA. TRBV21-1 is marked as a pseudogene. The CDR3 is 15 amino acids. CDR3 coding DNA: TGTGCCAGCAGCAAATCAGCGGGAGTACCAGATACGCAGTATTTT. As protein: CASSKSAGVPDTQYF.

There are a few counts of this clone. The genes are TRBV7-6 and TRBJ2-7, with 8 bases that match TRBD2. CDR3 length: 18 residues. The germline gives CDR1 SGHVS, CDR2 FNYEAQ. J gave up 0 bases and V 5 bases, and 15 bases lay outside the gene matches. This CDR3 reads CASSPRVTSVSSSYEQYF. CDR3 bases: TGTGCCAGCAGCCCTAGGGTGACTAGCGTTAGTAGCTCCTACGAGCAGTACTTC.

This chain connects TRBV6-1 to TRBJ2-5, with D possibly matching TRBD2 (5 bases). Germline CDR1 is MNHNS and CDR2 is SASEGT. V shed 3 bases and J shed 11 bases, with 19 bases lying between them. The CDR3 covers 14 residues. CDR3 amino acids: CASSDPGFAGEQYF. CDR3 nucleotides: TGTGCCAGCAGTGATCCGGGTTTTGCTGGGGAGCAGTACTTC.

V is TRBV6-4 and J is TRBJ2-1; 10 nucleotides agree with TRBD2. The CDR3 length is 17 residues. The J segment lost 5 bases and the V segment lost 6 bases, leaving 13 bases of the junction unmatched. Germline CDR1 and CDR2: MRHNA and SNTAGT. In DNA, the CDR3 is TGTGCCAGCAGGGGGGGTCCTGGGACTAGCGAGAACAATGAGCAGTTCTTC. It is translated as CASRGGPGTSENNEQFF.

V gene TRBV29-1 combines with J gene TRBJ1-3; perhaps TRBD1 as D (6 bases). From germline, CDR1 is SQVTM and CDR2 ANQGSEA. V gave up 4 bases and J gave up 2 bases, with 6 bases separating them. The CDR3 totals 12 residues. CDR3 residues: CSVGTAGNTIYF. The CDR3 DNA follows: TGCAGCGTTGGGACAGCTGGAAACACCATATATTTT.

The chain links TRBV5-1 to TRBJ2-5; TRBD1 matches 10 bases. The CDR3 sequence is 16 residues long. V was pared by 0 bases and J by 4 bases, with 6 bases of the junction left unmatched. The germline V gene encodes CDR1 SGHRS and CDR2 YFSETQ. CDR3 in DNA: TGCGCCAGCAGCTTGGGGAGACAGGGGGCGCGAGAGACCCAGTACTTC. Translating gives CASSLGRQGARETQYF.

The chain employs TRBV18 and TRBJ1-4; 7 bases agree with TRBD1. CDR1 is KGHSH and CDR2 is LQKENI in the germline V gene. The CDR3 has 14 residues. V gave up 2 bases and J gave up 8 bases; unmatched junction bases: 5. CDR3 bases: TGTGCCAGCTCACCAGAGAAACAGGGGGAAAAACTGTTTTTT. This translates into CASSPEKQGEKLFF. Based on the CDR3 plus reference TRBV18 and TRBJ1-4, the full variable domain is NAGVMQNPRHLVRRRGQEARLRCSPMKGHSHVYWYRQLPEEGLKFMVYLQKENIIDESGMPKERFSAEFPKEGPSILRIQQVVRGDSAAYFCASSPEKQGEKLFFGSGTQLSVL.

The J gene is TRBJ2-1, the V gene TRBV7-8, with 8 bases aligning to TRBD2. J was trimmed by 4 bases and V by 5 bases; bases with no gene match: 4. Per germline, CDR1 SGHVS and CDR2 FQNEAQ. This CDR3 has 14 residues. CDR3 loop: CASSPSGSYNEQFF. CDR3 bases: TGTGCCAGCAGCCCGAGCGGGAGTTACAATGAGCAGTTCTTC.

This chain links TRBV5-1 with TRBJ2-5; D perhaps matches TRBD1 (5 bases). Germline assignment: CDR1 SGHRS and CDR2 YFSETQ. The CDR3 totals 15 residues. The germline V and J ends were trimmed by 0 bases and 4 bases, with 13 bases remaining between them. Here the CDR3 DNA reads TGCGCCAGCAGCTTGGCCCATCAAAGGGGAGAGACCCAGTACTTC. Translated, it gives CASSLAHQRGETQYF.

The chain has TRBV7-9 and TRBJ2-1; 11 nucleotides align to TRBD2. Germline loops: CDR1 SEHNR, CDR2 FQNEAQ (reference sequence). The trim removed 2 bases at V and 10 bases at J, leaving 7 bases unmatched. This CDR3 has 15 amino acids. DNA of the CDR3: TGTGCCAGCAGCTTAACACTAGCGGGAGATAGGGAGCAGTTCTTC. It encodes CASSLTLAGDREQFF.

The V gene is TRBV27, the J gene TRBJ1-4; 10 bases line up with TRBD1. CDR1 is MNHEY, CDR2 SMNVEV, per germline (reference sequence). V lost 6 bases, J lost 4 bases, and 14 bases stayed unmatched. This CDR3 is built from 18 residues. The CDR3: CASRGQGRIDPLNEKLFF. In nucleotides, the CDR3 is TGTGCCAGCAGGGGACAGGGGAGAATCGACCCCCTTAATGAAAAACTGTTTTTT.

The chain links TRBV6-5 to TRBJ1-1, with 8 bases aligning to TRBD1. Germline V lookup: CDR1 MNHEY, CDR2 SVGAGI. With V trimmed by 5 bases and J by 1 base, 3 bases remained unmatched. CDR3 length: 14 residues. The CDR3 sequence is CASSAGQGNTEAFF. In DNA form, the CDR3 reads TGTGCCAGCAGTGCAGGACAGGGGAACACTGAAGCTTTCTTT.

In DNA form, the CDR3 reads TGCGCCAGCAGCCATGGACTAGCTGGGATCGGAAATGAGCAGTTCTTC. It encodes CASSHGLAGIGNEQFF. The V call is TRBV5-1, the J call TRBJ2-1; TRBD2 matches at 8 bases. V was clipped by 4 bases and J by 7 bases; unmatched bases: 13. The CDR3 length is 16 residues. CDR1 and CDR2 (germline): SGHRS, YFSETQ.

The rearrangement links TRBV5-6 to TRBJ2-1, with D maybe TRBD1 (5 bases). The CDR3 has 13 residues. V lost 6 bases and J 10 bases, leaving 17 bases between the germline ends. Germline values: CDR1 SGHDT, CDR2 YYEEEE. The CDR3 region has the DNA TGTGCCAGCAATCAAGGGGAAAATCAAGAGCAGTTCTTC. It translates to CASNQGENQEQFF.